The 6 T cell receptor beta chains presented below share a single source sample, sequenced in a study of cytomegalovirus exposure and HLA in healthy donors. This PCR relied on a set of 60 Vbeta primers and 13 Jbeta primers. Measured with immunoSEQ multiplex PCR; TCRdb has only the in-frame clones, and not every one. The table shows 100,000 to 150,000 clones, with roughly 70% occurring only once. The sample comprised PBMCs. These receptors all come from a man aged 40-50 years in good health and CMV-seropositive.

The chain links TRBV5-1 to TRBJ1-6; D remains unclear. Deletions cut 0 bases from V and 6 bases from J, with 16 bases between. Germline CDR1 and CDR2: SGHRS and YFSETQ. The CDR3 has 17 residues. CDR3 sequence: CASSLGVGQRANSPLHF. The CDR3 DNA sequence: TGCGCCAGCAGCTTGGGGGTCGGCCAGCGGGCTAATTCACCCCTCCACTTT.

The chain couples TRBV5-1 to TRBJ2-5, with 10 nucleotides matching TRBD2. The V gene's germline CDR1 is SGHRS and CDR2 YFSETQ. V trimming: 0 bases; J trimming: 1 base; junction bases outside the gene matches: 3. The CDR3 extends over 16 amino acids. The CDR3 sequence: CASSLERGGVQETQYF. The DNA of the CDR3 is TGCGCCAGCAGCTTGGAGCGGGGGGGGGTCCAAGAGACCCAGTACTTC.

This chain uses TRBV6-1 with TRBJ1-5, with 9 bases fitting TRBD1. V was pared by 6 bases and J by 7 bases, with 7 bases of the junction left unmatched. Germline assignment: CDR1 MNHNS and CDR2 SASEGT. There are 14 residues in the CDR3. CDR3 in DNA: TGTGCCAGCAGGGGGACAGGGCGCAGACAGCCCCAGCATTTT. This codes for CASRGTGRRQPQHF.

The V call is TRBV20-1, the J call TRBJ2-3, with TRBD1 matching 7 bases. Germline CDR1 reads DFQATT; CDR2 reads SNEGSKA (reference sequence). The CDR3 consists of 11 residues. The V segment lost 6 bases and the J segment 3 bases; nucleotides outside the gene matches: 0. In DNA form, the CDR3 reads TGCAGTGCACAGGGGACAGATACGCAGTATTTT. It codes for CSAQGTDTQYF.

The count of this clone is one. Other DNA variants within this sample encode the same CDR3. CDR3 sequence: CASSQDRDNEQFF. The CDR3 region has the DNA TGTGCCAGCTCCCAAGACAGGGACAATGAGCAGTTCTTC. The chain recombines TRBV18 with TRBJ2-1, with 7 bases identical to TRBD1. V trimming: 6 bases; J trimming: 5 bases; junction bases outside the gene matches: 4. The germline CDR1 and CDR2 sequences are KGHSH and LQKENI. This CDR3 comprises 13 residues. Combining the CDR3 with reference TRBV18 and TRBJ2-1 gives the whole variable domain NAGVMQNPRHLVRRRGQEARLRCSPMKGHSHVYWYRQLPEEGLKFMVYLQKENIIDESGMPKERFSAEFPKEGPSILRIQQVVRGDSAAYFCASSQDRDNEQFFGPGTRLTVL.

The CDR3 nucleotides are TGTGCCAGCAGTGAATTGGGACAAGTTAATGAAAAACTGTTTTTT. This sequence encodes CASSELGQVNEKLFF. The V and J genes are TRBV2 and TRBJ1-4; maybe TRBD1 (6 bases). This CDR3 comprises 15 residues. Trimming left V 2 bases short and J 4 bases short, with 11 bases between. From germline, CDR1 is SNHLY and CDR2 FYNNEI.